These 11 T cell receptor beta chains were all obtained from the same sample, sequenced in a study of blood T cell repertoires in COVID-19. Sequencing was performed with immunoSEQ multiplex PCR; in TCRdb, only in-frame clones are kept and a portion is missing. The sample lists a few hundred thousand clones; around 89% were seen once. Specimen: peripheral blood. These receptors came from a woman in her forties or fifties with active or convalescent COVID-19.

This clone came up a few times. The V gene is TRBV2, the J gene TRBJ2-1; D not certain. CDR1 and CDR2 from the germline V gene are SNHLY and FYNNEI. V was cut by 0 bases and J by 0 bases, with 15 bases left in between. The CDR3 totals 18 residues. In nucleotides, the CDR3 is TGTGCCAGCAGTGAAGCGCTTCCTCAATCCAGCTCCTACAATGAGCAGTTCTTC. Its translation: CASSEALPQSSSYNEQFF. Full variable domain (rest looked up from reference TRBV2 and TRBJ2-1): EPEVTQTPSHQVTQMGQEVILRCVPISNHLYFYWYRQILGQKVEFLVSFYNNEISEKSEIFDDQFSVERPDGSNFTLKIRSTKLEDSAMYFCASSEALPQSSSYNEQFFGPGTRLTVL.

The rearrangement joins TRBV15 to TRBJ2-7; 7 bases fit TRBD1. With V trimmed by 1 base and J by 2 bases, 2 bases remained unmatched. There are 14 residues in the CDR3. Per the germline V gene, CDR1 is LNHNV and CDR2 is YYDKDF (reference sequence). CDR3 sequence: CATSRVGQAYEQYF. The CDR3 DNA sequence: TGTGCCACCAGCAGAGTTGGACAGGCCTACGAGCAGTACTTC.

J is TRBJ2-7 and V is TRBV10-3; a possible D gene is TRBD1 (5 bases). The CDR3 contains 11 residues. The germline V gene has CDR1 ENHRY and CDR2 SYGVKD. Trimming pared 10 bases from V and 5 bases from J, leaving 12 bases between. The CDR3 DNA reads as TGTGCCACCGTTCTAGGGGACGAGCAGTACTTC. It specifies CATVLGDEQYF.

CDR3 DNA: TGTGCCAGCAGGGGGGCAGCCCAAGAGACCCAGTACTTC. Its protein product is CASRGAAQETQYF. V and J are TRBV6-5 and TRBJ2-5; tentative D call: TRBD1 (6 bases). Trimming cost V 6 bases and J 1 base, with 9 bases left between them. CDR1 MNHEY and CDR2 SVGAGI come from the germline V gene. CDR3 length: 13 amino acids.

The genes are TRBV5-1 and TRBJ2-5; a possible D gene is TRBD1 (6 bases). The CDR3 contains 16 residues. CDR1 is SGHRS, CDR2 YFSETQ, per germline. V lost 1 base, J lost 0 bases, and 13 bases lay in between. This CDR3 is CASSLLDRRYQETQYF. The CDR3 DNA reads TGCGCCAGCAGCTTGCTTGACAGGAGATACCAAGAGACCCAGTACTTC.

This clone was observed a handful of times. J is TRBJ2-5 and V is TRBV5-1; weak D call: TRBD1 (6 bases). V was pared by 4 bases and J by 5 bases, with 12 bases between. The CDR3 has 13 amino acids. The germline CDR1 and CDR2 sequences are SGHRS and YFSETQ. CDR3 region: CASSEQGDETQYF. The CDR3 DNA reads TGCGCCAGCAGCGAACAGGGAGACGAGACCCAGTACTTC. The full variable domain, with the rest looked up from reference TRBV5-1 and TRBJ2-5, is KAGVTQTPRYLIKTRGQQVTLSCSPISGHRSVSWYQQTPGQGLQFLFEYFSETQRNKGNFPGRFSGRQFSNSRSEMNVSTLELGDSALYLCASSEQGDETQYFGPGTRLLVL.

The V gene is TRBV4-1, the J gene TRBJ2-7, with 11 bases identical to TRBD2. The CDR3 is 15 amino acids. Germline values: CDR1 MGHRA, CDR2 YSYEKL. The V segment lost 6 bases and the J segment 7 bases; nucleotides outside the gene matches: 11. The CDR3 reads CASSPVAGGPREQYF. CDR3 nucleotides: TGCGCCAGCAGTCCCGTAGCGGGAGGGCCTCGGGAGCAGTACTTC.

The chain has TRBV12-3 or TRBV12-4 and TRBJ1-2; 7 bases are a match to TRBD1. The CDR3 totals 13 residues. Trimming cost V 7 bases and J 4 bases; bases outside gene matches: 6. The CDR3 DNA follows: TGTGCCAGCATCCTGACAGGGACCTATGGCTACACCTTC. It encodes CASILTGTYGYTF.

This clone is a singleton in its sample. The chain links TRBV2 to TRBJ1-6, with 10 bases lining up with TRBD1. V was clipped by 6 bases and J by 7 bases; unmatched bases: 3. The CDR3 is 14 residues long. Germline CDR1 is SNHLY and CDR2 is FYNNEI. The CDR3, as DNA: TGTGCCAGCAGAGGGACAGGGGCGAATTCACCCCTCCACTTT. It translates to CASRGTGANSPLHF.

The V gene is TRBV4-2, the J gene TRBJ2-4; a possible D gene is TRBD2 (6 bases). Germline values: CDR1 LGHNA, CDR2 YNFKEQ. V gave up 3 bases and J gave up 3 bases, with 21 bases separating them. This CDR3 region has 18 residues. CDR3 amino acids: CASSQDPGRLGNKNIQYF. The CDR3 coding sequence is TGTGCCAGCAGCCAGGATCCGGGGAGGCTAGGTAACAAAAACATTCAGTACTTC.

The chain carries TRBV19 and TRBJ1-2; the D gene is possibly TRBD1 (5 bases). The CDR3 covers 15 residues. Trimming cost V 3 bases and J 2 bases, with 13 bases left between them. The germline V gene has CDR1 LNHDA and CDR2 SQIVND (reference sequence). The DNA for the CDR3 is TGTGCCAGTAGTATTCAGGTGTCAGGGAACTATGGCTACACCTTC. It encodes CASSIQVSGNYGYTF.